This T cell receptor (beta chain) is from a study of T-cell reconstitution after alpha-beta-depleted transplantation in children. Findings and limits, study-wide: Where some patients showed high TCRbeta diversity at day 60, it came from recipient T cells and thymic progenitors that had survived. In patients about two months after transplant, alpha-beta T cells reportedly arose from several hundred expanded graft clones.

This clonotype appeared a few times. What it binds is not known. Unique molecular identifiers featured in how the TCRbeta library was prepared. MiXCR, applied by TCRdb to the PCR reads, yields one record per CDR3 protein. The sample has fewer than 550,000 distinct CDR3 sequences, over 9.5% seen once; the top ten hold around 2%. CDR1 is SGHRS and CDR2 is YFSETQ in the germline V gene. CDR3 length: 15 residues. The V gene lost 1 base and the J gene lost 6 bases, with 13 bases spanning the gap. Sequences were derived from PBMCs, sampled before TCRalphabeta/CD19-depleted stem cell transplant. This TCR came from a child aged 2-9 years with inherited bone marrow failure, due to receive a stem cell transplant. The chain links TRBV5-1 to TRBJ2-2; D ambiguous. CDR3 DNA: TGCGCCAGCAGCTTGATCGGTTGGTCCGCCGGGGAGCTGTTTTTT. It encodes CASSLIGWSAGELFF.